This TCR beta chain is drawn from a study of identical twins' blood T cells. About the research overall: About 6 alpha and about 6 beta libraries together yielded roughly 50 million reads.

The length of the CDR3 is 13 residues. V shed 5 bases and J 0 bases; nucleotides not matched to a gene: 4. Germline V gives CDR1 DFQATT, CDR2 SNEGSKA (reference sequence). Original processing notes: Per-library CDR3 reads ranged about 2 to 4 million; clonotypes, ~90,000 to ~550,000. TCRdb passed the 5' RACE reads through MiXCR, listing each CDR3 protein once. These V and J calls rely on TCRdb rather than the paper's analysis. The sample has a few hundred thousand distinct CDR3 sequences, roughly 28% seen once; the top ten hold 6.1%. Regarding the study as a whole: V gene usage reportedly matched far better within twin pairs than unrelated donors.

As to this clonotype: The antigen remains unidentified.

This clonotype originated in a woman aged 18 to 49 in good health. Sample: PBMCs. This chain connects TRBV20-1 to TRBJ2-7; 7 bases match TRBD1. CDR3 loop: CSAPDRHSYEQYF. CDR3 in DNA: TGCAGTGCTCCGGACAGGCACTCCTACGAGCAGTACTTC.